The 25 T cell receptor beta chains below were found in one sample sequenced in a study of beta chain features in type 1 diabetes. The study reverse transcribed the entire isolated RNA, so it sequenced expressed TCRB transcripts. This table comes from immunoSEQ multiplex PCR, and its TCRdb copy is limited to in-frame clones, with some not included. The sample contains hundreds of thousands of clones, more than 9.5% of which appear only once. Sample: naive CD4+ T cells from blood. All receptors derive from a woman aged 25-40 years in good health.

The J gene is TRBJ2-2, the V gene TRBV28, with 7 bases matching TRBD1. J lost 3 bases, V lost 3 bases, and 4 bases had no gene match. The CDR3 covers 15 residues. The germline CDR1 and CDR2 sequences are MDHEN and SYDVKM. This CDR3 is CASSLLGTDTGELFF. The CDR3 region has the DNA TGTGCCAGCAGTTTGCTTGGGACAGACACCGGGGAGCTGTTTTTT. Based on the CDR3 plus reference TRBV28 and TRBJ2-2, the full variable domain is DVKVTQSSRYLVKRTGEKVFLECVQDMDHENMFWYRQDPGLGLRLIYFSYDVKMKEKGDIPEGYSVSREKKERFSLILESASTNQTSMYLCASSLLGTDTGELFFGEGSRLTVL.

V and J are TRBV7-9 and TRBJ1-2; no clear D. V lost 1 base to trimming and J lost 2 bases, with 11 bases between them. The CDR3 is made up of 15 amino acids. Germline V gene sequence: CDR1 SEHNR, CDR2 FQNEAQ (reference sequence). The DNA of the CDR3 is TGTGCCAGCAGCTTAGTTAGCCTGACCAACTATGGCTACACCTTC. Translation: CASSLVSLTNYGYTF.

This clone was detected only a few times. This chain uses TRBV6-5 with TRBJ2-1; TRBD2 aligns across 8 bases. J gave up 9 bases and V 2 bases, and 12 bases lay outside the gene matches. Germline V gives CDR1 MNHEY, CDR2 SVGAGI. This CDR3 region has 16 residues. In nucleotides, the CDR3 is TGTGCCAGCAGTTACCCCGCGGGACTAGATCAGGGTGAGCAGTTCTTC. The encoded protein is CASSYPAGLDQGEQFF.

The chain joins TRBV5-6 to TRBJ1-4; D remains ambiguous. The V end was cut by 1 base, the J end by 0 bases, with 7 bases between. Germline lookup yields CDR1 SGHDT and CDR2 YYEEEE. The CDR3 has 15 residues. The CDR3 spells CASSLMPATNEKLFF. CDR3 DNA: TGTGCCAGCAGCTTGATGCCAGCAACTAATGAAAAACTGTTTTTT.

This chain joins TRBV5-1 and TRBJ2-3, with D possibly TRBD2 on 5 matching bases. The CDR3 length is 16 residues. The germline gives CDR1 SGHRS, CDR2 YFSETQ. V was clipped by 2 bases and J by 0 bases, with 13 bases between them. The CDR3 protein is CASSFGSDTSTDTQYF. The CDR3 nucleotides are TGCGCCAGCAGCTTCGGTAGCGACACTAGCACAGATACGCAGTATTTT.

The chain is built from TRBV28 and TRBJ2-7; TRBD2 is a possible D gene (6 bases). CDR3 length equals 13 residues. Trimming pared 4 bases from V and 4 bases from J, leaving 11 bases between. Looked up from germline, CDR1 is MDHEN and CDR2 is SYDVKM. The DNA of the CDR3 is TGTGCCAGCAGTTCCCGGAGGGTTTACGAGCAGTACTTC. Amino acid sequence: CASSSRRVYEQYF.

V and J are TRBV4-2 and TRBJ1-3; D unresolved. The CDR3 length is 17 residues. Between the trimmed V and J ends, which lost 0 bases and 0 bases, there was a span of 12 bases. Looked up from germline, CDR1 is LGHNA and CDR2 is YNFKEQ. CDR3 DNA: TGTGCCAGCAGCCAAGATCTCCCCGAGAGCTCTGGAAACACCATATATTTT. It yields the protein CASSQDLPESSGNTIYF.

This sequence joins TRBV18 and TRBJ2-5, with D possibly TRBD1 on 6 matching bases. The V gene lost 5 bases and the J gene lost 2 bases, with 9 bases spanning the gap. In germline, CDR1 is KGHSH, CDR2 LQKENI. The CDR3 extends over 13 amino acids. CDR3 sequence reads: CASSLGQQETQYF. The CDR3 nucleotides are TGTGCCAGCTCATTAGGACAGCAAGAGACCCAGTACTTC. The full variable domain, rest sourced from reference TRBV18 and TRBJ2-5, is NAGVMQNPRHLVRRRGQEARLRCSPMKGHSHVYWYRQLPEEGLKFMVYLQKENIIDESGMPKERFSAEFPKEGPSILRIQQVVRGDSAAYFCASSLGQQETQYFGPGTRLLVL.

This chain links TRBV21-1 with TRBJ2-3; TRBD2 was called by the table and not checked on the DNA. TRBV21-1 is tagged as a pseudogene. This CDR3 region has 16 residues. The CDR3 sequence is CASSKIEREDTDTQYF. The DNA of the CDR3 is TGTGCCAGCAGCAAAATCGAGCGGGAGGACACAGATACGCAGTATTTT.

This clone was observed a few times. This sequence joins TRBV6-6 and TRBJ2-7, with TRBD2 matching over 10 bases. The ends lost 0 bases at V and 12 bases at J; junction bases unmatched: 2. The CDR3 runs 12 residues. Germline loops: CDR1 MNHNY, CDR2 SVGAGI (reference sequence). CDR3 nucleotide sequence: TGTGCCAGCAGTTACTCGACTAGCGGGCGGTACTTC. It is translated as CASSYSTSGRYF.

This chain links TRBV28 with TRBJ1-4, with D hard to call. From germline, CDR1 is MDHEN and CDR2 SYDVKM. Deletions cut 8 bases from V and 0 bases from J, with 7 bases between. This CDR3 contains 13 residues. The CDR3 DNA is TGTGCCAGCCTGCCGGCAACTAATGAAAAACTGTTTTTT. It is translated as CASLPATNEKLFF.

The V gene is TRBV7-2, the J gene TRBJ2-7; 8 bases are shared with TRBD2. The germline CDR1 and CDR2 sequences are SGHTA and FQGNSA. The CDR3 runs to 15 residues. Trimming cost V 3 bases and J 3 bases; bases outside gene matches: 7. The CDR3, as DNA: TGTGCCAGCAGCTTGGGGACTAGATCATTCTACGAGCAGTACTTC. It specifies CASSLGTRSFYEQYF. Full variable domain (remainder filled in from reference TRBV7-2 and TRBJ2-7): GAGVSQSPSNKVTEKGKDVELRCDPISGHTALYWYRQSLGQGLEFLIYFQGNSAPDKSGLPSDRFSAERTGGSVSTLTIQRTQQEDSAVYLCASSLGTRSFYEQYFGPGTRLTVT.

The table lists this clone with a few counts. Compared with germline, one end of the junction differs, possibly owing to a read error. The chain joins TRBV7-2 to TRBJ2-3; 12 bases map to TRBD2. The germline CDR1 and CDR2 sequences are SGHTA and FQGNSA. The CDR3 runs to 13 residues. In DNA form, the CDR3 reads TGTGCCAGCAGCCTTAGCCGACTAGCGGGAGCTGGTTTT. Translation gives CASSLSRLAGAGF.

This clone was found a few times. This chain connects TRBV2 to TRBJ1-5; D gene unclear. Trimming took off 10 bases at V and 4 bases at J, with 5 bases between the two ends. The CDR3 has 10 amino acids. From germline, CDR1 is SNHLY and CDR2 FYNNEI. CDR3 coding DNA: TGTGCCATCGGTAATCAGCCCCAGCATTTT. Its protein is CAIGNQPQHF. The complete variable domain, with remaining parts taken from reference TRBV2 and TRBJ1-5, reads EPEVTQTPSHQVTQMGQEVILRCVPISNHLYFYWYRQILGQKVEFLVSFYNNEISEKSEIFDDQFSVERPDGSNFTLKIRSTKLEDSAMYFCAIGNQPQHFGDGTRLSIL.

The sample holds a few counts of this clone. This chain uses TRBV4-3 with TRBJ2-3, with 10 bases aligning to TRBD1. The CDR3 covers 16 residues. Per the germline V gene, CDR1 is LGHNA and CDR2 is YSLEER. After removal of 0 bases from V and 8 bases from J, the junction contained 8 bases not matched to a gene. CDR3: CASSQESTGGLGTQYF. DNA of the CDR3: TGCGCCAGCAGCCAAGAATCGACAGGGGGCTTGGGTACGCAGTATTTT.

The J gene is TRBJ2-1, the V gene TRBV27; D is perhaps TRBD2 (6 bases). CDR3 length: 16 residues. V lost 7 bases and J lost 2, with 18 bases in between. Germline lookup yields CDR1 MNHEY and CDR2 SMNVEV (reference sequence). CDR3 in DNA: TGTGCCAGCACTTCTCCCGGGAGCCCTCCCTACAATGAGCAGTTCTTC. Residues: CASTSPGSPPYNEQFF.

This sequence joins TRBV19 and TRBJ1-2; no clear D gene. Trimming cost V 1 base and J 6 bases, with 15 bases left between them. CDR1 LNHDA and CDR2 SQIVND come from the germline V gene (reference sequence). The CDR3 runs 15 residues. CDR3: CASSIGLDLRDGYTF. DNA for the CDR3: TGTGCCAGTAGTATAGGCCTAGATTTGCGGGATGGCTACACCTTC.

This clone was picked up a small number of times. The rearrangement uses TRBV7-2 and TRBJ2-7; 11 bases align to TRBD2. Germline loops: CDR1 SGHTA, CDR2 FQGNSA. After removal of 6 bases from V and 4 bases from J, the junction contained 5 bases not matched to a gene. CDR3 size: 14 residues. The CDR3 DNA is TGTGCCAGCAGAGCCGGGACTAGCGGATACGAGCAGTACTTC. Its translation: CASRAGTSGYEQYF.

CDR3 in DNA: TGTGCCAGCAGTTACGAGGCGGGAGGAGGGTACGAGCAGTACTTC. The encoded protein is CASSYEAGGGYEQYF. The chain couples TRBV6-6 to TRBJ2-7; 8 bases are a match to TRBD2. Germline loops: CDR1 MNHNY, CDR2 SVGAGI (reference sequence). This CDR3 comprises 15 residues. V lost 2 bases, J lost 4 bases, and 7 bases stayed unmatched.

This clone was found a few times. This sequence joins TRBV6-5 and TRBJ1-5; D not certain. Trimming removed 2 bases from V and 9 bases from J, with 11 bases in between. CDR1 is MNHEY and CDR2 is SVGAGI in the germline V gene. CDR3 length: 13 amino acids. The CDR3 DNA follows: TGTGCCAGCAGTTACGCGCTCGATCGGCCCCAGCATTTT. It encodes CASSYALDRPQHF.

The sample holds a few counts of this clone. The chain links TRBV7-2 to TRBJ2-1; 9 bases align to TRBD2. The CDR3 has 17 amino acids. Trimming took 2 bases from V and 0 from J; bases not matched to a gene: 5. Germline V gives CDR1 SGHTA, CDR2 FQGNSA. The chain's CDR3 is CASSLTGGRASYNEQFF. The CDR3 DNA sequence: TGTGCCAGCAGCTTAACGGGCGGGAGGGCCTCCTACAATGAGCAGTTCTTC.

The rearrangement joins TRBV6-5 to TRBJ2-1; the D gene is possibly TRBD2 (6 bases). Trimming took off 2 bases at V and 7 bases at J, with 15 bases between the two ends. Looked up from germline, CDR1 is MNHEY and CDR2 is SVGAGI. This CDR3 comprises 15 residues. The CDR3 reads CASSYKDYLPNEQFF. The CDR3, as DNA: TGTGCCAGCAGTTACAAGGACTACCTACCAAATGAGCAGTTCTTC.

This clone was counted a few times. CDR3 sequence (DNA): TGTGCCAGTCACGAGGGAGGTCAGCCCCAGCATTTT. Its translation is CASHEGGQPQHF. V usage is TRBV28 and J usage is TRBJ1-5, with unresolved D. The CDR3 has 12 residues. Trimming stripped 9 bases from V and 6 bases from J, with 12 bases between. Per germline, CDR1 MDHEN and CDR2 SYDVKM.

This rearrangement joins TRBV14 to TRBJ1-1; 7 nucleotides align to TRBD1. With 6 bases clipped from V and 7 bases from J, the junction kept 5 bases outside the gene matches. Germline values: CDR1 SGHDN, CDR2 FVKESK. The CDR3 is 12 amino acids. The CDR3 loop is CASRRTGDEAFF. The CDR3 DNA reads as TGTGCCAGCAGAAGAACAGGGGATGAAGCTTTCTTT.

This clone was seen only a few times. The J gene is TRBJ2-1, the V gene TRBV29-1; D is unresolved. The CDR3 consists of 15 residues. V lost 4 bases and J 3 bases, leaving 16 bases between the germline ends. CDR1 is SQVTM, CDR2 ANQGSEA, per germline. The CDR3: CSVGLLSSGYNEQFF. The CDR3 region has the DNA TGCAGCGTTGGTCTCTTGAGCTCCGGCTACAATGAGCAGTTCTTC.